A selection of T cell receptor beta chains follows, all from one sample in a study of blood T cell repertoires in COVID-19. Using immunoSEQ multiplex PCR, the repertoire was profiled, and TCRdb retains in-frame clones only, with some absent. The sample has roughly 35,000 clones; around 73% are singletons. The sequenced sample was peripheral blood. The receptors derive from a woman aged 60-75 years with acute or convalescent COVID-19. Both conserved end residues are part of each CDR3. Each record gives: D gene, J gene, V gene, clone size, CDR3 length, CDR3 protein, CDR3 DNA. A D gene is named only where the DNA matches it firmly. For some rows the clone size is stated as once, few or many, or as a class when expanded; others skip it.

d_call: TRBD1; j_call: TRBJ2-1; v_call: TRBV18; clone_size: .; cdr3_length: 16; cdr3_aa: CASSPLGQGAYNEQFF; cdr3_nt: TGTGCCAGCTCACCATTGGGACAGGGGGCTTACAATGAGCAGTTCTTC
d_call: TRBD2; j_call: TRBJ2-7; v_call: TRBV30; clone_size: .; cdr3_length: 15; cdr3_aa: CAWSRVAGVSGEQYF; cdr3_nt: TGTGCCTGGAGTCGGGTAGCGGGGGTCTCTGGGGAGCAGTACTTC
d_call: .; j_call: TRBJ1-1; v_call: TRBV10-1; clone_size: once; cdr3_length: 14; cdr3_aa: CASSEEPTGTEAFF; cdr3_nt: TGCGCCAGCAGTGAGGAGCCCACGGGGACTGAAGCTTTCTTT
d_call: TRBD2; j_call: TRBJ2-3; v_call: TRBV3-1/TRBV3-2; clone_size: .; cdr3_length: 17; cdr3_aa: CASSQRLAGGDTDTQYF; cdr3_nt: TGTGCCAGCAGCCAACGGTTAGCGGGGGGGGACACAGATACGCAGTATTTT
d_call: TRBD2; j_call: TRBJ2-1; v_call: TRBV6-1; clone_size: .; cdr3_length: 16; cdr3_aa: CASSERRLAGVNEQFF; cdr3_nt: TGTGCCAGCAGTGAACGCAGACTAGCGGGGGTCAATGAGCAGTTCTTC
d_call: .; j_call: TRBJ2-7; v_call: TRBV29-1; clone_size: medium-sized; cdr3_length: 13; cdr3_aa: CSVGVTSSYEQYF; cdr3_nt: TGCAGCGTTGGCGTCACGAGCTCCTACGAGCAGTACTTC
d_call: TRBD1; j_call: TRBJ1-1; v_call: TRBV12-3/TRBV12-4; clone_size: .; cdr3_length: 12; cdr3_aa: CASSRDRASAFF; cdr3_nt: TGTGCCAGCAGTCGCGACAGGGCTTCGGCTTTCTTT
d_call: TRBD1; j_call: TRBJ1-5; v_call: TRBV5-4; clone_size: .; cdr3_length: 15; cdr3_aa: CASSVQGQGNQPQHF; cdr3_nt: TGTGCCAGCAGCGTACAGGGACAGGGCAATCAGCCCCAGCATTTT
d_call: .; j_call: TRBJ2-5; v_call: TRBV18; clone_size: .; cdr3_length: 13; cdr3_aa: CASSPPAGETQYF; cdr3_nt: TGTGCCAGCTCACCACCGGCCGGGGAGACCCAGTACTTC
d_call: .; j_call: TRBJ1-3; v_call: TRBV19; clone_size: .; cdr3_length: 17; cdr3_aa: CASSNGGKSISGNTIYF; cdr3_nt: TGTGCCAGTAGTAATGGGGGGAAGAGCATCTCTGGAAACACCATATATTTT
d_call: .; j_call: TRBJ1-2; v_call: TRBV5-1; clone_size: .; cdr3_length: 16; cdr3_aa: CASSRGQSTDDYGYTF; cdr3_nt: TGCGCCAGCAGCCGTGGACAGTCTACTGATGACTATGGCTACACCTTC
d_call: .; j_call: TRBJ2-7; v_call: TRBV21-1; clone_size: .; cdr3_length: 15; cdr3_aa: CASTNRGQGLYEQYF; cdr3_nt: TGTGCCAGCACCAACCGAGGACAGGGCCTCTACGAGCAGTACTTC
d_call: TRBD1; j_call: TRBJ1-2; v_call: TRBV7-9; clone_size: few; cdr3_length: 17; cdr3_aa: CASSMTGTGWGGYGYTF; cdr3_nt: TGTGCCAGCAGCATGACCGGGACAGGGTGGGGCGGCTATGGCTACACCTTC
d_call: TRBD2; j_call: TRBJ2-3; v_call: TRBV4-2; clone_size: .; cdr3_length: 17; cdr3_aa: CASSLGIAGGGTDTQYF; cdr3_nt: TGTGCCAGCAGCCTCGGAATAGCGGGGGGGGGCACAGATACGCAGTATTTT
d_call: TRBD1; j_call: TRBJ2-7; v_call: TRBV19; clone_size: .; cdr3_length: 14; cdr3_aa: CASSTGQGRNEQYF; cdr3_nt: TGTGCCAGTAGTACGGGACAGGGTCGGAACGAGCAGTACTTC